This is a list of T cell receptor beta chains from one sample in a study of Ad26.COV2.S vaccination and SARS-CoV-2 variants. Here immunoSEQ multiplex PCR was the method, and the copy in TCRdb shows in-frame clones only, minus some. The table includes fewer than 400,000 clones, under 90% detected once. This material consisted of peripheral blood, taken in a trial of Ad26.COV2.S vaccine versus placebo. Source of these receptors: a person aged 18-60 years who received the Ad26.COV2.S COVID-19 vaccine or a placebo. Both conserved end residues are part of each CDR3. For some rows the clone size is stated as once, few or many, or as a class when expanded; others skip it.

v_call clone_size cdr3_aa
TRBV5-5 NA CASSSTFTRGTDYGYTF
TRBV6-5 NA CASNRDSLSQPQHF
TRBV19 NA CASETGDSSYGYTF
TRBV27 NA CASSLTVGESGKLFF
TRBV15 NA CATSTQGTGNTIYF
TRBV7-9 NA CASSLGGRRGEQFF
TRBV19 NA CASSDRLVRETQYF
TRBV5-1 NA CASSLWENQPQHF
TRBV11-3 NA CASSLANRVETEAFF
TRBV11-2 NA CASSPGGGKTSATNEKLFF
TRBV6-5 NA CASSSKTQYF
TRBV29-1 NA CSVARTENYEQYF
TRBV18 NA CASSPVMNTEAFF
TRBV9 once CASSAPLAGTGELFF
TRBV10-2 NA CASSDPQPHEQYF
TRBV19 NA CASSTGQAREETQYF
TRBV15 NA CATSRVEGWEGSTDTQYF
TRBV29-1 once CSLLRGDTQYF
TRBV11-2 once CASSFQISSPGFTF
TRBV19 NA CASSTTPSGRYGYTF
TRBV5-1 NA CASHPNPGQETQYF
TRBV6-5 NA CASTPGGPWNTEAFF
TRBV5-1 NA CASSAGTGGRLKFF
TRBV12-3/TRBV12-4 once CASSLMAVEQFF
TRBV18 NA CASSPDRGSDTQYF
TRBV29-1 NA CSVDGGQATTEAFF
TRBV7-8 NA CASSLATDTQYF
TRBV5-1 NA CASSPVGDLEREAFF
TRBV15 NA CATSIDSNQPQHF
TRBV11-3 NA CASSLPQVLAGADTQYF
TRBV2 NA CASSEDGRAETQYF
TRBV27 few CASSSDRVMGGYTF
TRBV10-3 NA CAIRSGEGVNEQFF
TRBV29-1 NA CSVERLLNTEAFF
TRBV9 NA CASSVSIDSAYEQYF
TRBV29-1 NA CSVRGRLALETQYF
TRBV28 NA CASSLGLAEQFF
TRBV5-1 NA CASSFFQTTGELFF
TRBV19 NA CASSIETETYGYTF
TRBV5-1 once CASSFEGARAFF